This T cell receptor beta chain was recovered during a study of T cell responses to AZD1222 COVID-19 vaccine. Findings and caveats of the study: Repertoire sampling occurred only after the peak T cell response. Only six individuals given AZD1222 were seropositive at baseline. Possibly, clonal diversity was underestimated; donors were largely white British and included more females.

The CDR3 has 13 amino acids. Deletions cut 6 bases from V and 1 base from J, with 10 bases between. CDR1 is SGHRS and CDR2 is YFSETQ in the germline V gene. This clone was observed once. Antigen: not known. The data were produced by immunoSEQ multiplex PCR, yet TCRdb's version contains in-frame clones alone and is incomplete. Of 160,000 or so clones in the sample, more than 75% are singletons; the top ten hold around 4.5%. Pooled samples include second doses given at about 4 or 12 weeks. This sample comprised peripheral blood, obtained 28 days after the second AZD1222 dose. The sequence was obtained from an adult who received the AZD1222 COVID-19 vaccine. The genes are TRBV5-1 and TRBJ1-1, with a possible D match to TRBD1 (6 bases). CDR3 loop: CASKTQGNTEAFF. CDR3 coding DNA: TGCGCCAGCAAGACACAGGGGAACACTGAAGCTTTCTTT.